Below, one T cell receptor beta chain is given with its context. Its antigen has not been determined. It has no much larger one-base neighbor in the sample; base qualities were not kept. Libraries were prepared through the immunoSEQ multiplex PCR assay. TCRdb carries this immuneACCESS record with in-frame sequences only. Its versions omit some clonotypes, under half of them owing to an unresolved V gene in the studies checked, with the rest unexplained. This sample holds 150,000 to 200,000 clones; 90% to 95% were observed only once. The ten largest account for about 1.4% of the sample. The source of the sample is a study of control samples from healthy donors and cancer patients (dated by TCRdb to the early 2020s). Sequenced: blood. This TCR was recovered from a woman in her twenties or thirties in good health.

For the CDR3, the sequence is CASSDRGSYNSPLHF. The bases are TGTGCCAGCAGTGATCGGGGCTCCTATAATTCACCCCTCCACTTT. The sequence links TRBV25-1 to TRBJ1-6; no confident D gene assignment can be made. The CDR3 covers 15 residues, taking in both the cysteine and the phenylalanine. Of the read, only the CDR3 DNA is kept; its 45 bases are in frame from base 1. CDR1 and CDR2, per the germline V gene, are MGHDK and SYGVNS. Cut back by 3 bases and 0 bases, the V and J ends lie 6 bases apart.